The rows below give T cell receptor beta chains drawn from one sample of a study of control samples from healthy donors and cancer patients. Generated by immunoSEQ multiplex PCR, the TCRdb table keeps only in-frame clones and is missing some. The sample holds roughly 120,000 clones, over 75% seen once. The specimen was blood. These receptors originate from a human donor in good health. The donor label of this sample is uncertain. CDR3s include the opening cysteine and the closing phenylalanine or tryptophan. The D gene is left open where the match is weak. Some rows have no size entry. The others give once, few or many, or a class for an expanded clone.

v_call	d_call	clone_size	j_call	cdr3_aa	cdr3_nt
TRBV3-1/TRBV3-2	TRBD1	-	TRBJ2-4	CASSPTGFIQYF	TGTGCCAGCAGCCCGACAGGGTTCATTCAGTACTTC
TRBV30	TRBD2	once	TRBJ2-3	CAWMGLANTDTQYF	TGTGCCTGGATGGGACTAGCTAACACAGATACGCAGTATTTT
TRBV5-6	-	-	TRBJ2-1	CASSSGTYNEQFF	TGTGCCAGCAGCTCAGGGACTTACAATGAGCAGTTCTTC
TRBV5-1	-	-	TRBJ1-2	CASSSGLDYGYTF	TGCGCCAGCAGCTCGGGACTTGACTATGGCTACACCTTC
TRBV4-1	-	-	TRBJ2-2	CASSQDLWSGGELFF	TGCGCCAGCAGCCAAGACTTGTGGTCGGGCGGGGAGCTGTTTTTT
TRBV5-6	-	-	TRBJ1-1	CASSPQGFAEAFF	TGTGCCAGCAGCCCCCAGGGTTTCGCTGAAGCTTTCTTT
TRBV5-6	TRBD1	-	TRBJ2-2	CASSLGQVGAGELFF	TGTGCCAGCAGCTTAGGACAGGTTGGCGCCGGGGAGCTGTTTTTT
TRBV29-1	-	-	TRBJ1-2	CSASGGKDNYGYTF	TGCAGCGCCTCGGGTGGGAAAGATAACTATGGCTACACCTTC
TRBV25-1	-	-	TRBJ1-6	CASSEVGGFNSPLHF	TGTGCCAGCAGTGAGGTTGGGGGGTTTAATTCACCCCTCCACTTT
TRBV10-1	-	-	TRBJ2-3	CASSEGAQTQYF	TGCGCCAGCAGTGAGGGGGCACAGACGCAGTATTTT
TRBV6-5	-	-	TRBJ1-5	CASSRQVNQPQHF	TGTGCCAGCAGTCGACAGGTCAATCAGCCCCAGCATTTT
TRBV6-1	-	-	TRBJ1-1	CASSEPETARIGTEAFF	TGTGCCAGCAGTGAACCAGAGACAGCAAGAATAGGGACTGAAGCTTTCTTT
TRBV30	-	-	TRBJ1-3	CAWSWEVSGNTIYF	TGTGCCTGGAGTTGGGAGGTCTCTGGAAACACCATATATTTT
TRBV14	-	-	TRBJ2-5	CASSLGSETQYF	TGTGCCAGCAGCTTGGGGTCCGAGACCCAGTACTTC
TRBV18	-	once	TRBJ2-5	CASSPQWQIQETQYF	TGTGCCAGCTCACCACAGTGGCAGATCCAAGAGACCCAGTACTTC
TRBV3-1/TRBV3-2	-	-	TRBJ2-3	CASSFTTQGTDTQYF	TGTGCCAGCAGCTTTACTACCCAAGGCACAGATACGCAGTATTTT
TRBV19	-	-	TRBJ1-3	CASKGGDFGNTIYF	TGTGCCAGTAAAGGAGGAGACTTTGGAAACACCATATATTTT
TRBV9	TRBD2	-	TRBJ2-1	CASSVAHGGWLYNEQFF	TGTGCCAGCAGCGTAGCCCACGGGGGGTGGTTGTACAATGAGCAGTTCTTC
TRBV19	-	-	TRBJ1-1	CASSSPRAEAFF	TGTGCCAGTAGTAGCCCAAGGGCTGAAGCTTTCTTT
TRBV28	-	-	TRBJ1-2	CASSLLDGYYGYTF	TGTGCCAGCAGCCTACTCGACGGCTACTATGGCTACACCTTC
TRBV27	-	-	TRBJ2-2	CASTILGDGRPRTGELFF	TGTGCCAGCACCATTTTGGGGGATGGTCGCCCGAGGACCGGGGAGCTGTTTTTT
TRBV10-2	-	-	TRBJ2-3	CASTAGSTDTQYF	TGCGCCAGCACGGCGGGGAGCACAGATACGCAGTATTTT
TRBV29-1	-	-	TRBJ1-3	CSVDDSNSGNTIYF	TGCAGCGTTGATGACAGTAACTCTGGAAACACCATATATTTT
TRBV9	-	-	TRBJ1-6	CASSVSGRDNSPLHF	TGTGCCAGCAGCGTATCGGGGAGGGATAATTCACCCCTCCACTTT
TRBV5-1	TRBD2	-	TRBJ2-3	CASRRTRGGGTDTQYF	TGCGCCAGCAGACGGACTCGCGGGGGGGGCACAGATACGCAGTATTTT
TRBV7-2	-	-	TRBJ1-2	CASSLDRTPSYGYTF	TGTGCCAGCAGCTTAGATCGGACACCCTCCTATGGCTACACCTTC
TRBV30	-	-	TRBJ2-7	CAWSVLEIYEQYF	TGTGCCTGGAGTGTACTCGAGATTTACGAGCAGTACTTC
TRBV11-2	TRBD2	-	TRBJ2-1	CASSGWAGGKRNEQFF	TGTGCCAGCAGCGGGTGGGCGGGGGGCAAGAGGAATGAGCAGTTCTTC
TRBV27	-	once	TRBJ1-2	CASSLSAGTSYTF	TGTGCCAGCAGTTTATCCGCGGGGACTAGCTACACCTTC
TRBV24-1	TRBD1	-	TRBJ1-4	CATSDPTGYGEKLFF	TGTGCCACCAGTGACCCGACAGGGTATGGTGAAAAACTGTTTTTT
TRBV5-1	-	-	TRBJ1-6	CASSPLGQDNSPLHF	TGCGCCAGCAGCCCGTTGGGACAAGATAATTCACCCCTCCACTTT
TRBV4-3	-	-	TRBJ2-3	CASSQEAGDKPDTQYF	TGCGCCAGCAGCCAAGAGGCTGGCGACAAACCAGATACGCAGTATTTT
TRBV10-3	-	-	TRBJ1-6	CAISESTGELLHF	TGTGCCATCAGTGAGTCGACTGGGGAACTCCTCCACTTT
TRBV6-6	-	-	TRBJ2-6	CASTQGGAGANVLTF	TGTGCCAGCACCCAAGGTGGGGCCGGGGCCAACGTCCTGACTTTC
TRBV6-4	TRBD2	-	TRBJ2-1	CASSPSGGGDNEQFF	TGTGCCAGCAGTCCGTCGGGGGGTGGGGACAATGAGCAGTTCTTC
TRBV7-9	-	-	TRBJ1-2	CASSSDSGYTF	TGTGCCAGCAGCTCTGACTCGGGCTACACCTTC
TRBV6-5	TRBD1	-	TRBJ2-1	CASRQDRGHYNEQFF	TGTGCCAGCAGGCAGGACAGGGGGCACTACAATGAGCAGTTCTTC
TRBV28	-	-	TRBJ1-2	CASTLDSNYGYTF	TGTGCCAGCACCCTCGACAGCAACTATGGCTACACCTTC
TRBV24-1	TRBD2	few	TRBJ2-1	CATSGGLAGGPMSNEQFF	TGTGCCACCAGTGGGGGACTAGCGGGGGGGCCTATGAGCAATGAGCAGTTCTTC
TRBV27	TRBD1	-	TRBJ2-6	CASSSKAGTGFSGANVLTF	TGTGCCAGCAGTTCCAAAGCCGGGACAGGGTTCTCTGGGGCCAACGTCCTGACTTTC
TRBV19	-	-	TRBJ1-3	CASRFSSGNTIYF	TGTGCCAGTAGGTTCAGCTCTGGAAACACCATATATTTT
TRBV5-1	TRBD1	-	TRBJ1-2	CASSLEGDRAGYGYTF	TGCGCCAGCAGCCTGGAGGGGGACAGGGCCGGCTATGGCTACACCTTC
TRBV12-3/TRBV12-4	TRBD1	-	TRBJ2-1	CASSFWDRNEQFF	TGTGCCAGCAGTTTTTGGGACAGAAATGAGCAGTTCTTC
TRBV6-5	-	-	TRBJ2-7	CASIESGSGEQYF	TGTGCCAGCATCGAAAGTGGGTCGGGGGAGCAGTACTTC
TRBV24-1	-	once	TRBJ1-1	CATSDSGRIEAFF	TGTGCCACCAGTGATTCCGGACGAATTGAAGCTTTCTTT
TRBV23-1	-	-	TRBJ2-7	CASSPPESHYEQYF	TGCGCCAGCAGCCCCCCGGAGTCCCACTACGAGCAGTACTTC
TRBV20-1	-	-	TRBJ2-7	CSAGRYEQYF	TGCAGTGCAGGGAGATACGAGCAGTACTTC
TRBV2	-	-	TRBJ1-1	CASSFNDRIEAFF	TGTGCCAGCAGTTTTAACGACAGAATTGAAGCTTTCTTT
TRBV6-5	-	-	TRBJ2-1	CASSYADTNNEQFF	TGTGCCAGCAGTTACGCGGACACTAACAATGAGCAGTTCTTC
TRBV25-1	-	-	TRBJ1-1	CASSDRTEAFF	TGTGCCAGCAGTGACCGCACTGAAGCTTTCTTT
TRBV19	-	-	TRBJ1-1	CASIPQGVRGTEAFF	TGTGCCAGTATTCCGCAGGGTGTGAGGGGAACTGAAGCTTTCTTT
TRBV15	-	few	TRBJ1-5	CATSNSGFHQPQHF	TGTGCCACCAGCAATAGTGGTTTTCATCAGCCCCAGCATTTT
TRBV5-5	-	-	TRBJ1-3	CASSLASGSHSGNTIYF	TGTGCCAGCAGCTTGGCGTCGGGGAGTCACTCTGGAAACACCATATATTTT